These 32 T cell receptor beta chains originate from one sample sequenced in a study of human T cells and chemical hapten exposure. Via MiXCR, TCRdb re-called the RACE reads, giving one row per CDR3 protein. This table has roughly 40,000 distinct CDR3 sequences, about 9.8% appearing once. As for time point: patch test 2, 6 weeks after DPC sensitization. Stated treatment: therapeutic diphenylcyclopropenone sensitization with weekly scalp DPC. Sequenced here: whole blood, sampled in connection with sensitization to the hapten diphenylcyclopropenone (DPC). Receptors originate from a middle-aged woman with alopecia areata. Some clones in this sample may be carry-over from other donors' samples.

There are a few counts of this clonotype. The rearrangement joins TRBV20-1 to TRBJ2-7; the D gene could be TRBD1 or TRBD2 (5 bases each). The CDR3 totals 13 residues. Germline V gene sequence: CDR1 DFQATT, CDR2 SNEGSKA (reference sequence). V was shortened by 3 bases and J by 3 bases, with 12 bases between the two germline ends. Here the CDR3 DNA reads TGCAGTGCTAGGAGGGGCAGCGGCTACGAGCAGTACTTC. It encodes CSARRGSGYEQYF.

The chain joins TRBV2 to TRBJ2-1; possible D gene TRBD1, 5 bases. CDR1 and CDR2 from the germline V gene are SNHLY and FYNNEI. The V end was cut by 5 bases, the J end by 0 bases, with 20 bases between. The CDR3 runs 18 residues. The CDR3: CASSQSDSLSSSYNEQFF. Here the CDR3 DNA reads TGTGCCAGCAGTCAGTCTGACAGCCTTTCGAGCTCCTACAATGAGCAGTTCTTC.

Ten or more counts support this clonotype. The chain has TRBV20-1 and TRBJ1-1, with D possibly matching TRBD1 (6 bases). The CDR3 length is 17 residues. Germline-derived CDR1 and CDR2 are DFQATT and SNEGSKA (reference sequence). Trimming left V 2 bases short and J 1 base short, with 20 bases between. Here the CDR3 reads CSARSPVGGLQNTEAFF. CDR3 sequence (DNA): TGCAGTGCTAGATCCCCCGTCGGGGGGCTACAGAACACTGAAGCTTTCTTT.

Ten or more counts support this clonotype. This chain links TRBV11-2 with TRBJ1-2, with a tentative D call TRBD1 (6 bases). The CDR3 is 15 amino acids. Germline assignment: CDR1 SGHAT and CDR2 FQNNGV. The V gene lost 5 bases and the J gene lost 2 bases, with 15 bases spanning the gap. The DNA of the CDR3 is TGTGCCAGCAGCCTGGATCGGGGGGCAAACTATGGCTACACCTTC. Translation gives CASSLDRGANYGYTF.

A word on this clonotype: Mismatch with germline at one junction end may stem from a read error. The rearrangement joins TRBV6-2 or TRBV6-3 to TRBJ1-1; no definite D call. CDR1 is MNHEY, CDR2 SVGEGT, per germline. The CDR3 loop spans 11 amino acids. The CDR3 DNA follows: TGTGCCAGCAGTCACTCGACCGAAGCTTTCTTT. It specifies CASSHSTEAFF.

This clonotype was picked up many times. This CDR3 reads CASSLTGARYSGANVLTF. CDR3 DNA: TGTGCCAGCAGCTTGACAGGGGCTAGGTACTCTGGGGCCAACGTCCTGACTTTC. This chain links TRBV7-3 with TRBJ2-6; 8 bases map to TRBD1. The CDR3 has 18 residues. The germline gives CDR1 SGHTA, CDR2 FQGTGA. V was clipped by 3 bases and J by 0 bases; unmatched bases: 7.

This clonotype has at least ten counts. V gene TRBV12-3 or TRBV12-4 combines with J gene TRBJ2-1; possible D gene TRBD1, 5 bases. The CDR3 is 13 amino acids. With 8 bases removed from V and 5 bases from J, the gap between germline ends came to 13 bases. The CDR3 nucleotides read TGTGCCAGCGATTCAGACAGACACAATGAGCAGTTCTTC. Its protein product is CASDSDRHNEQFF.

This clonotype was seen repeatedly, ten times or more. The CDR3 sequence is CASSPSNSPLHF. CDR3 sequence (DNA): TGTGCCAGCTCACCGTCGAATTCACCCCTCCACTTT. V gene TRBV18 combines with J gene TRBJ1-6, with D hard to call. V lost 3 bases and J lost 7, with 4 bases in between. Germline lookup yields CDR1 KGHSH and CDR2 LQKENI. The CDR3 extends over 12 amino acids.

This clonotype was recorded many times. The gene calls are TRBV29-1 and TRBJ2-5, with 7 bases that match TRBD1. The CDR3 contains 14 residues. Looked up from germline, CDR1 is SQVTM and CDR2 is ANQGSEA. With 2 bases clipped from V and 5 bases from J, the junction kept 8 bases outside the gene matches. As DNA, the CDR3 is TGCAGCGTTGAAAGGGGGCCGCTTGAGGAGACCCAGTACTTC. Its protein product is CSVERGPLEETQYF.

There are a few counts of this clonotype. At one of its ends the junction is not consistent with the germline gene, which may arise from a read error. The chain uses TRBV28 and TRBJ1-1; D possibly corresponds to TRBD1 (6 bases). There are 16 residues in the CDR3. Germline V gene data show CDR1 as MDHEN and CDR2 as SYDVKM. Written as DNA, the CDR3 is TGTGCTCAAGGCTCTCGGGACATAAGGGTGAACACTGAAGCCTTCTTT. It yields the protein CAQGSRDIRVNTEAFF.

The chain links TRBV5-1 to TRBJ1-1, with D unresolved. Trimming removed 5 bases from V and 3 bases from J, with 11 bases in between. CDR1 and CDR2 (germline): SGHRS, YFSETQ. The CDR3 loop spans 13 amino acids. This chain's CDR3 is CASRREVDTEAFF. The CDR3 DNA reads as TGCGCCAGCAGAAGGGAAGTGGACACTGAAGCTTTCTTT.

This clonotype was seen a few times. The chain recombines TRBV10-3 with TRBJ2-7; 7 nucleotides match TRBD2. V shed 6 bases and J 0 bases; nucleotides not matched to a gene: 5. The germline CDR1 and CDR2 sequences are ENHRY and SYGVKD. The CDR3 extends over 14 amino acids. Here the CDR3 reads CAIRASGHSYEQYF. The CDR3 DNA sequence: TGTGCCATCAGAGCTAGCGGCCACTCCTACGAGCAGTACTTC.

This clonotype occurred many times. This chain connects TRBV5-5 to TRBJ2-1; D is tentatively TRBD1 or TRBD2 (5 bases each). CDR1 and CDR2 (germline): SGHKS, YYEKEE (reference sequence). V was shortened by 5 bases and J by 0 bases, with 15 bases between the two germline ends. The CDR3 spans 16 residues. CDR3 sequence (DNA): TGTGCCAGCAGACCCTGGGACGTCAGCTCCTACAATGAGCAGTTCTTC. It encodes CASRPWDVSSYNEQFF.

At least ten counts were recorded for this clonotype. The CDR3 sequence is CASSDRDNTEAFF. The DNA for the CDR3 is TGTGCCAGCAGCGATCGGGATAACACTGAAGCTTTCTTT. The V and J genes are TRBV7-9 and TRBJ1-1; D unresolved. The CDR3 is 13 residues long. Trimming removed 5 bases from V and 2 bases from J, with 9 bases in between. Germline CDR1 is SEHNR and CDR2 is FQNEAQ (reference sequence).

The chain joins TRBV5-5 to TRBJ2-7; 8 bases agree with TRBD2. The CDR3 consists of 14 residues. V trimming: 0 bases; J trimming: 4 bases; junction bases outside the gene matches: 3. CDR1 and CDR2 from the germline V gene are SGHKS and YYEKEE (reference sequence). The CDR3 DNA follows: TGTGCCAGCAGCTTGGTAGGCGGGGGGTACGAGCAGTACTTC. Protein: CASSLVGGGYEQYF. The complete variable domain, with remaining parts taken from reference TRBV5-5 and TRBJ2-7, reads DAGVTQSPTHLIKTRGQQVTLRCSPISGHKSVSWYQQVLGQGPQFIFQYYEKEERGRGNFPDRFSARQFPNYSSELNVNALLLGDSALYLCASSLVGGGYEQYFGPGTRLTVT.

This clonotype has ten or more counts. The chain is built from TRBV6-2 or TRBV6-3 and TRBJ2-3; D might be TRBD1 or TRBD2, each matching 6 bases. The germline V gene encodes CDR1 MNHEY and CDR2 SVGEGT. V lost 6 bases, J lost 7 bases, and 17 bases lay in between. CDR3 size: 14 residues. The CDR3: CASRNPGGGNTQYF. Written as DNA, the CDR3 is TGTGCCAGCAGAAATCCCGGGGGCGGGAATACGCAGTATTTT.

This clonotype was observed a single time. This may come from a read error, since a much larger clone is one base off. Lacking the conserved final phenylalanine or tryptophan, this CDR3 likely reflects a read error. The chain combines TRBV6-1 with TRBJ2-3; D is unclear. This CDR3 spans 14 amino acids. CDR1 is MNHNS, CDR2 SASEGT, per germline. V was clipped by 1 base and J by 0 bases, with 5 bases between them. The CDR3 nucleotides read TGTGCCAGCAGTGAAGTTTACAGCACAGATACGCAGTATTCT. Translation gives CASSEVYSTDTQYS.

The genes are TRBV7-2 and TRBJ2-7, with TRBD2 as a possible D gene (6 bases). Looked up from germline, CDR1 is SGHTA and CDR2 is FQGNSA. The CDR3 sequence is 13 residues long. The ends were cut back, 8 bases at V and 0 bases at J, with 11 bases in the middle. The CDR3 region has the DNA TGTGCCAGCCAATGGGGGGTCTCCTACGAGCAGTACTTC. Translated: CASQWGVSYEQYF.

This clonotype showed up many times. The CDR3 protein is CASSLDQQTAFF. Written as DNA, the CDR3 is TGTGCCAGCAGCTTAGATCAACAAACAGCTTTCTTT. The genes are TRBV11-2 and TRBJ1-1; D is undetermined. Trimming removed 0 bases at V and 10 bases at J, with 9 bases between. The CDR3 extends over 12 amino acids. The germline V gene encodes CDR1 SGHAT and CDR2 FQNNGV.

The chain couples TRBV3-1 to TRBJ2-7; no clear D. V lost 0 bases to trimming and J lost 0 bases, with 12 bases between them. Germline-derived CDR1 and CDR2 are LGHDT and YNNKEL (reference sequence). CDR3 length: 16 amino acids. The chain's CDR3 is CASSQDRWPGSYEQYF. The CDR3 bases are TGTGCCAGCAGCCAAGATCGTTGGCCCGGCTCCTACGAGCAGTACTTC.

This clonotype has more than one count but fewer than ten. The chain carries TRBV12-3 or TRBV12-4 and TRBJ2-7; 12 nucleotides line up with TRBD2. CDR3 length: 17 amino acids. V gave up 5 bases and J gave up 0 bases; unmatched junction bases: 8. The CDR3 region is CASSPGLAGTSSYEQYF. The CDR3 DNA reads TGTGCCAGCAGTCCTGGACTAGCGGGGACCAGCTCCTACGAGCAGTACTTC.

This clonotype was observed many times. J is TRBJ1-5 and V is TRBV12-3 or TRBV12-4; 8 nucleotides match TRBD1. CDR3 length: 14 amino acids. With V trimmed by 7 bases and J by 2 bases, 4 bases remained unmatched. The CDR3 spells CASTPGQGNQPQHF. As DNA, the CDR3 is TGTGCCAGCACCCCGGGACAGGGCAATCAGCCCCAGCATTTT.

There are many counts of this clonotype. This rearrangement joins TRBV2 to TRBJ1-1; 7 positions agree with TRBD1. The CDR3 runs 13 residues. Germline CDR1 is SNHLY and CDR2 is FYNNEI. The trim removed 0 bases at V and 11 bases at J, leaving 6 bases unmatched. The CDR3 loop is CASSEARGPTAFF. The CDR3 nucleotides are TGTGCCAGCAGTGAAGCGAGGGGGCCCACGGCTTTCTTT.

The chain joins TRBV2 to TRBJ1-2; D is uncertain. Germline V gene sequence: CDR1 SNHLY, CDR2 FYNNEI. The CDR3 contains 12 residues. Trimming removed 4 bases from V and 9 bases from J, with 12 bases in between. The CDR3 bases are TGTGCCAGCAGTGCTCAGGCTCGTAGCTACACCTTC. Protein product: CASSAQARSYTF.

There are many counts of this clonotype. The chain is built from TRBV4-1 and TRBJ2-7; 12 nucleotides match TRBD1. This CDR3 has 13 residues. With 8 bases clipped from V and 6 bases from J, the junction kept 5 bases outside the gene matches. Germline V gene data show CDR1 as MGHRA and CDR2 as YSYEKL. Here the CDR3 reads CASSGTGGLEQYF. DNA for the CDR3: TGCGCCAGCTCGGGGACAGGGGGCCTCGAGCAGTACTTC.

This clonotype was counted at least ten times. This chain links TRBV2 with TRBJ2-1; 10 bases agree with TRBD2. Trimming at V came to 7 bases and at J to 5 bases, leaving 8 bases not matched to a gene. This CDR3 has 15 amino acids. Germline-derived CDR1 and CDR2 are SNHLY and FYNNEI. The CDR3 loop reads CASKNSGGNNNEQFF. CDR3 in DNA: TGTGCCAGCAAAAATAGCGGGGGGAACAACAATGAGCAGTTCTTC.

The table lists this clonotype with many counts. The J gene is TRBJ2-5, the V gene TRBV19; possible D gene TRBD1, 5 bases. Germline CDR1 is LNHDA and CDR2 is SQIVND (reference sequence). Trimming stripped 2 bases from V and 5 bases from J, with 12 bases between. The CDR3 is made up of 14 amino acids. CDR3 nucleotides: TGTGCCAGTAGTATAAAGGGGATCCCGGAGACCCAGTACTTC. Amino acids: CASSIKGIPETQYF.

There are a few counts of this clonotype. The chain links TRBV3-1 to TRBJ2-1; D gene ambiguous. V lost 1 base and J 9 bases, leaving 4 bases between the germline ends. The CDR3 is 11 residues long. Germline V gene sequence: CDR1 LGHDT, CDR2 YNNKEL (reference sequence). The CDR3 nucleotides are TGTGCCAGCAGCCAAGTAAGTGAGCAGTTCTTC. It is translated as CASSQVSEQFF.

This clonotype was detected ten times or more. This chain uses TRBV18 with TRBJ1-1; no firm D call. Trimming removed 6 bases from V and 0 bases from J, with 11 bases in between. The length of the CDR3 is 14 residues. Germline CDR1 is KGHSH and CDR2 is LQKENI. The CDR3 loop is CASSKIGLNTEAFF. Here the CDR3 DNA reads TGTGCCAGCTCGAAGATAGGGCTGAACACTGAAGCTTTCTTT.

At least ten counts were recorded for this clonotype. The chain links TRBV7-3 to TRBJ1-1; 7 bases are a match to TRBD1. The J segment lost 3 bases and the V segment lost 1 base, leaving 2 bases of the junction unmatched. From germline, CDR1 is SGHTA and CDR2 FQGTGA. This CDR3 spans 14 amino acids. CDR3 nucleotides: TGTGCCAGCAGCTTAAGTCAGGGGGACACTGAAGCTTTCTTT. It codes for CASSLSQGDTEAFF.

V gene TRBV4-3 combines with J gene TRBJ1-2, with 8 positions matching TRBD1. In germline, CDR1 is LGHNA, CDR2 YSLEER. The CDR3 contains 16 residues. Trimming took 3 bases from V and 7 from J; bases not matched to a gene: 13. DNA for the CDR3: TGCGCCAGCAGCCAGGTCATCGGACAGGGCTTAACTGGCTACACCTTC. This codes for CASSQVIGQGLTGYTF.

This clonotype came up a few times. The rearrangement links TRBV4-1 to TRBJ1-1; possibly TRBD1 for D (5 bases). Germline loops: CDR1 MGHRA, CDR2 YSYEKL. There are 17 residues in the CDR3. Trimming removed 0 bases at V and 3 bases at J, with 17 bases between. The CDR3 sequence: CASSQDFVEGRDTEAFF. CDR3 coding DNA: TGCGCCAGCAGCCAAGATTTCGTGGAGGGCAGGGACACTGAAGCTTTCTTT.